The rows below give T cell receptor beta chains drawn from one sample of a study of beta chain features in type 1 diabetes. This table comes from immunoSEQ multiplex PCR, and its TCRdb copy is limited to in-frame clones, with some not included. The sample holds some 500,000 clones, approximately 10% seen once. Sequencing was performed on naive CD4+ T cells from blood. The source is a woman between 18 and 29 years old in good health. CDR3s include the opening cysteine and the closing phenylalanine or tryptophan. D genes are given only for firm matches. Not every row has a clone size; where given, it reads once, few, many or a size class.

TRBJ2-5,TRBV7-2,TRBD2,14,few,CASSRSGGGETQYF,TGTGCCAGCAGCCGCAGCGGGGGCGGGGAGACCCAGTACTTC
TRBJ2-3,TRBV5-4,NA,15,NA,CASRKERASTDTQYF,TGTGCCAGCAGAAAGGAGCGGGCTAGCACAGATACGCAGTATTTT
TRBJ2-6,TRBV2,NA,13,few,CASSEYGANVLTF,TGTGCCAGCAGTGAGTATGGGGCCAACGTCCTGACTTTC
TRBJ2-7,TRBV15,NA,14,few,CATTSDRDGYEQYF,TGTGCCACCACCTCGGACAGAGACGGGTACGAGCAGTACTTC
TRBJ2-7,TRBV15,TRBD2,15,NA,CATSRGASGDYEQYF,TGTGCCACCAGCAGAGGGGCTAGCGGGGACTACGAGCAGTACTTC
TRBJ1-1,TRBV28,NA,12,NA,CASNTRNTEAFF,TGTGCCAGCAACACTCGGAACACTGAAGCTTTCTTT
TRBJ1-1,TRBV10-3,NA,14,NA,CAISESGGGTEAFF,TGTGCCATCAGTGAGTCAGGGGGAGGCACTGAAGCTTTCTTT
TRBJ2-1,TRBV7-3,NA,14,NA,CASSLTPAYNEQFF,TGTGCCAGCAGCTTAACGCCCGCTTACAATGAGCAGTTCTTC
TRBJ2-1,TRBV15,TRBD2,14,NA,CATSPGGYRDEQFF,TGTGCCACCAGTCCGGGAGGGTATCGCGATGAGCAGTTCTTC
TRBJ1-2,TRBV9,TRBD1,15,few,CASSPNRDSTYGYTF,TGTGCCAGCAGCCCCAACCGGGACAGTACCTATGGCTACACCTTC
TRBJ1-5,TRBV15,NA,13,few,CATSDRVNQPQHF,TGTGCCACCTCCGACAGAGTCAATCAGCCCCAGCATTTT
TRBJ2-5,TRBV21-1,NA,12,few,CARIQEWETQYF,TGTGCCAGGATACAGGAGTGGGAGACCCAGTACTTC
TRBJ2-1,TRBV7-9,TRBD1,17,few,CASSFHRGFTTGNEQFF,TGTGCCAGCAGCTTCCACAGGGGATTCACTACAGGCAATGAGCAGTTCTTC
TRBJ1-5,TRBV19,NA,17,NA,CASSPLSGGDSNQPQHF,TGTGCCAGTAGTCCCCTTTCGGGGGGCGATAGCAATCAGCCCCAGCATTTT
TRBJ1-2,TRBV5-4,NA,13,NA,CASSTPFGDGYTF,TGTGCCAGCAGTACACCCTTCGGGGATGGCTACACCTTC
TRBJ2-1,TRBV7-2,NA,13,few,CASSLALHNEQFF,TGTGCCAGCAGCTTAGCGTTGCACAATGAGCAGTTCTTC
TRBJ2-1,TRBV7-9,TRBD1,12,few,CASRRTGNEQFF,TGTGCCAGCAGACGGACAGGCAATGAGCAGTTCTTC
TRBJ2-2,TRBV9,NA,15,NA,CASSVLGQNTGELFF,TGTGCCAGCAGCGTTTTGGGACAGAACACCGGGGAGCTGTTTTTT
TRBJ1-2,TRBV10-3,NA,13,few,CAISGQVNYGYTF,TGTGCCATCAGTGGACAGGTGAACTATGGCTACACCTTC
TRBJ2-7,TRBV5-6,NA,17,NA,CASSFNRDRDRSYEQYF,TGTGCCAGCAGCTTTAACCGCGATAGGGACCGCTCCTACGAGCAGTACTTC
TRBJ2-1,TRBV7-6,TRBD1,14,few,CASSAGGMYNEQFF,TGTGCCAGCAGCGCAGGGGGAATGTACAATGAGCAGTTCTTC
TRBJ2-1,TRBV7-8,NA,13,few,CASSFDEYNEQFF,TGTGCCAGCAGCTTTGATGAATACAATGAGCAGTTCTTC
TRBJ2-6,TRBV2,NA,18,few,CASSGIVLLSSGANVLTF,TGTGCCAGCAGTGGCATCGTGCTTTTATCCTCTGGGGCCAACGTCCTGACTTTC
TRBJ2-3,TRBV7-2,NA,12,few,CASSISADTQYF,TGTGCCAGCAGCATTAGCGCAGATACGCAGTATTTT
TRBJ2-7,TRBV7-9,NA,14,few,CATSLGGMPNEQYF,TGTGCCACCTCTCTGGGGGGAATGCCGAACGAGCAGTACTTC
TRBJ1-3,TRBV30,NA,13,NA,CAWSSTVGNTIYF,TGTGCCTGGAGTTCCACAGTTGGAAACACCATATATTTT
TRBJ2-5,TRBV5-1,NA,14,NA,CASSPSVGIETQYF,TGCGCCAGCAGTCCCTCGGTAGGGATAGAGACCCAGTACTTC
TRBJ1-2,TRBV7-9,NA,14,NA,CASSHRDRPYGYTF,TGTGCCAGCAGCCATCGTGACAGACCCTATGGCTACACCTTC
TRBJ1-2,TRBV18,NA,13,NA,CASSPPGGYGYTF,TGTGCCAGCTCACCACCCGGGGGCTATGGCTACACCTTC
TRBJ1-4,TRBV2,NA,14,NA,CASAGEATNEKLFF,TGTGCCTCCGCAGGGGAAGCAACTAATGAAAAACTGTTTTTT
TRBJ1-2,TRBV30,NA,13,few,CAWPDWIKDGYTF,TGTGCCTGGCCGGACTGGATTAAGGATGGCTACACCTTC
TRBJ1-1,TRBV4-3,NA,13,few,CASSHRTNTEAFF,TGCGCCAGCAGCCATCGTACGAACACTGAAGCTTTCTTT